Below, 4 T cell receptor beta chains from the same sample are listed, as sequenced in a study of blood T cell repertoires in COVID-19. Clones were read by immunoSEQ multiplex PCR, and TCRdb kept only the in-frame ones, dropping some. The table includes under 65,000 clones, about 89% detected once. The specimen was peripheral blood. The origin of the receptors is a human donor in a cohort sampled during active COVID-19.

The chain links TRBV3-1 (or the pseudogene TRBV3-2) to TRBJ2-1; D possibly corresponds to TRBD2 (6 bases). Between the trimmed V and J ends, which lost 0 bases and 4 bases, there was a span of 16 bases. Germline V gives CDR1 LGHDT, CDR2 YNNKEL (reference sequence). This CDR3 has 17 amino acids. The CDR3 nucleotides are TGTGCCAGCAGCCAAGATATTCGGGGGAATATTTACAATGAGCAGTTCTTC. Its translation: CASSQDIRGNIYNEQFF.

The V and J genes are TRBV27 and TRBJ2-1, with TRBD2 matching 13 bases. CDR1 MNHEY and CDR2 SMNVEV come from the germline V gene (reference sequence). The CDR3 covers 17 residues. V dropped 5 bases and J dropped 9; count of bases not matched to a gene: 13. The CDR3 DNA is TGTGCCAGCAGTCCCTGGACTAGCGGGGGCCGGGGGAGTGAGCAGTTCTTC. Encoded protein: CASSPWTSGGRGSEQFF.

The J gene is TRBJ1-4, the V gene TRBV5-1, with D possibly TRBD1 on 5 matching bases. The CDR3 is 16 residues long. CDR1 is SGHRS and CDR2 is YFSETQ in the germline V gene. The ends were cut back, 4 bases at V and 0 bases at J, with 13 bases in the middle. The CDR3 protein is CASSQHLRATNEKLFF. CDR3 nucleotides: TGCGCCAGCAGCCAACACCTCAGGGCAACTAATGAAAAACTGTTTTTT.

This sequence joins TRBV4-1 and TRBJ1-1, with D perhaps TRBD1 (6 bases). The CDR3 is 16 amino acids. Trimming took 3 bases from V and 6 from J, leaving 20 bases between them. Germline V gene data show CDR1 as MGHRA and CDR2 as YSYEKL. CDR3 DNA: TGCGCCAGCAGCCAGGCCGGACAGAAGCTACTACCTGAAGCTTTCTTT. Translated: CASSQAGQKLLPEAFF.